Shown below are 27 T cell receptor beta chains from a single sample sequenced in a study of shared clonotypes between healthy human individuals. This table comes from immunoSEQ multiplex PCR, and its TCRdb copy is limited to in-frame clones, with some not included. The sample shows over a million clones, around 95% of them seen only once. Sequencing used naive CD4+ T cells sorted from blood. As for subset: CD45RA+ positively selected. The source of these receptors is a man aged 25 to 45 in good health.

The J gene is TRBJ1-2, the V gene TRBV28; TRBD1 is a possible D gene (5 bases). V was cut by 6 bases and J by 10 bases, with 15 bases left in between. Per the germline V gene, CDR1 is MDHEN and CDR2 is SYDVKM. This CDR3 contains 12 residues. The CDR3 DNA is TGTGCCAGCAGAGAAGCCCAGACAGACTACACCTTC. Its protein product is CASREAQTDYTF.

The genes are TRBV27 and TRBJ2-1, with D possibly being TRBD1 or TRBD2 (6 bases each). Germline values: CDR1 MNHEY, CDR2 SMNVEV (reference sequence). The CDR3 contains 16 residues. The V and J ends lost 6 bases and 8 bases respectively, with 23 bases between them. CDR3 protein: CASSPSIVRGRDEQFF. The CDR3 region has the DNA TGTGCCAGCAGCCCGTCGATAGTTCGGGGGCGCGATGAGCAGTTCTTC.

The rearrangement uses TRBV1 and TRBJ1-2. TRBV1 is a listed pseudogene. The CDR3 runs 15 residues. The CDR3, as DNA: TGCACCAGCAGCCAGATCCGGGGACTGCCCCATGGCTACACCTTC. It yields the protein CTSSQIRGLPHGYTF.

This chain links TRBV10-2 with TRBJ2-2, with 9 bases lining up with TRBD1. Trimming cost V 6 bases and J 9 bases; bases outside gene matches: 2. Germline V gene sequence: CDR1 WSHSY, CDR2 SAAADI. The CDR3 runs to 12 residues. The CDR3 protein is CASRDRGRELFF. CDR3 coding DNA: TGCGCCAGCAGGGACAGGGGCCGGGAGCTGTTTTTT.

This clone appeared a single time. The chain has TRBV4-3 and TRBJ2-7; D remains ambiguous. Per germline, CDR1 LGHNA and CDR2 YSLEER. The V end was cut by 4 bases, the J end by 2 bases, with 15 bases between. The CDR3 is 15 residues long. CDR3 nucleotides: TGCGCCAGCAGCCTGGGCCTTGGAAGGACCTACGAGCAGTACTTC. Protein: CASSLGLGRTYEQYF.

This clone appeared a single time. This chain links TRBV5-4 with TRBJ2-1; 7 bases fit TRBD1. Losses at the gene ends were 4 bases for V and 0 bases for J; bases not matched to a gene: 10. This CDR3 has 17 residues. Germline V gene lookup returns CDR1 SGHNT and CDR2 YYREEE (reference sequence). CDR3 in DNA: TGTGCCAGCAGCCGAAGGAGACAGGGCAGCTCCTACAATGAGCAGTTCTTC. This gives the protein CASSRRRQGSSYNEQFF. The variable domain in full, completed from reference TRBV5-4 and TRBJ2-1, reads ETGVTQSPTHLIKTRGQQVTLRCSSQSGHNTVSWYQQALGQGPQFIFQYYREEENGRGNFPPRFSGLQFPNYSSELNVNALELDDSALYLCASSRRRQGSSYNEQFFGPGTRLTVL.

The chain couples TRBV4-1 to TRBJ2-7, with D maybe TRBD2 (5 bases). The CDR3 sequence is 16 residues long. Trimming removed 3 bases from V and 2 bases from J, with 17 bases in between. From germline, CDR1 is MGHRA and CDR2 YSYEKL. CDR3 nucleotides: TGCGCCAGCAGCCATAGAGTTAGCGATGCAACCTACGAGCAGTACTTC. This sequence encodes CASSHRVSDATYEQYF.

The gene calls are TRBV6-6 and TRBJ2-4; D possibly corresponds to TRBD1 (6 bases). Germline V gives CDR1 MNHNY, CDR2 SVGAGI (reference sequence). CDR3 size: 16 residues. Trimming removed 2 bases from V and 1 base from J, with 12 bases in between. As DNA, the CDR3 is TGTGCCAGCAGTTACGGAGGTGGACAGGCCAAAAACATTCAGTACTTC. It codes for CASSYGGGQAKNIQYF.

The CDR3 spells CASGTIGKTYEQYF. CDR3 DNA sequence: TGTGCCAGCGGGACTATTGGCAAGACCTACGAGCAGTACTTC. The genes are TRBV6-6 and TRBJ2-7; 7 bases are shared with TRBD2. J was trimmed by 2 bases and V by 8 bases; bases with no gene match: 9. Looked up from germline, CDR1 is MNHNY and CDR2 is SVGAGI (reference sequence). The CDR3 is made up of 14 amino acids.

The chain has TRBV5-1 and TRBJ2-5; perhaps TRBD2 as D (7 bases). Germline CDR1 and CDR2: SGHRS and YFSETQ. The CDR3 is made up of 13 amino acids. V was trimmed by 6 bases and J by 5 bases, leaving 14 bases between them. CDR3 sequence reads: CASNWGGQETQYF. The CDR3 nucleotides are TGCGCCAGCAACTGGGGGGGGCAGGAGACCCAGTACTTC.

The V call is TRBV7-8, the J call TRBJ2-1; TRBD2 matches at 11 bases. The CDR3 is 15 residues long. Germline assignment: CDR1 SGHVS and CDR2 FQNEAQ. Trimming removed 1 base from V and 5 bases from J; junction bases left unmatched: 1. Here the CDR3 reads CASSLVAGGDNEQFF. The CDR3 DNA reads TGTGCCAGCAGCTTAGTAGCGGGAGGGGACAATGAGCAGTTCTTC.

This rearrangement joins TRBV6-6 to TRBJ1-1, with D hard to call. Deletions cut 2 bases from V and 1 base from J, with 5 bases between. In germline, CDR1 is MNHNY, CDR2 SVGAGI (reference sequence). The CDR3 runs to 13 residues. CDR3: CASSYVQNTEAFF. The CDR3 DNA is TGTGCCAGCAGTTACGTCCAGAACACTGAAGCTTTCTTT.

This clone was seen once. V gene TRBV23-1 combines with J gene TRBJ2-3, with D maybe TRBD2 (5 bases). TRBV23-1 is classed as an ORF, of uncertain function. The V gene lost 3 bases and the J gene lost 2 bases, with 27 bases spanning the gap. CDR3 length: 20 amino acids. The CDR3 reads CASSHPPGMKMGPSTDTQYF. DNA of the CDR3: TGCGCCAGCAGTCACCCGCCGGGAATGAAGATGGGCCCCTCCACAGATACGCAGTATTTT.

This chain links TRBV9 with TRBJ1-2; a weak D match, TRBD1 (6 bases). Trimming shortened V by 4 bases and J by 5 bases, and 21 bases separated the two germline ends. Germline V lookup: CDR1 SGDLS, CDR2 YYNGEE. CDR3 length: 16 residues. CDR3 amino acids: CASSFVAGGAGYGYTF. CDR3 DNA: TGTGCCAGCAGCTTCGTGGCCGGGGGGGCAGGTTATGGCTACACCTTC.

This clone was observed once. The J gene is TRBJ2-5, the V gene TRBV14; D is uncertain. CDR1 and CDR2 (germline): SGHDN, FVKESK. The V and J ends lost 0 bases and 7 bases respectively, with 9 bases between them. CDR3 size: 13 residues. The CDR3 protein is CASSQDWKLTQYF. The CDR3 region has the DNA TGTGCCAGCAGCCAAGATTGGAAGTTGACCCAGTACTTC.

This sequence joins TRBV5-1 and TRBJ2-7; D is unclear. CDR3 length equals 13 residues. Per the germline V gene, CDR1 is SGHRS and CDR2 is YFSETQ. V lost 1 base and J lost 4, with 9 bases in between. CDR3 sequence reads: CASSLTVDYEQYF. The CDR3 DNA reads TGCGCCAGCAGCTTGACGGTGGATTACGAGCAGTACTTC.

The rearrangement links TRBV6-1 to TRBJ1-2, with 8 bases identical to TRBD1. Losses at the gene ends were 5 bases for V and 5 bases for J; bases not matched to a gene: 7. The CDR3 length is 14 residues. Germline CDR1 and CDR2: MNHNS and SASEGT. CDR3 protein: CASSSRTGSYGYTF. The CDR3 DNA is TGTGCCAGCAGTTCCCGGACAGGGTCATATGGCTACACCTTC.

The V gene is TRBV18, the J gene TRBJ1-2; TRBD1 is a possible D gene (5 bases). Trimming removed 3 bases at V and 7 bases at J, with 18 bases between. This CDR3 spans 15 amino acids. Germline CDR1 KGHSH, CDR2 LQKENI. The CDR3 here is CASSPLDSPSVGYTF. The CDR3 DNA is TGTGCCAGCTCACCCTTAGACAGCCCATCGGTTGGCTACACCTTC.

The rearrangement links TRBV18 to TRBJ1-1; D may be TRBD1 (5 bases). V lost 4 bases and J lost 0, with 6 bases in between. CDR1 is KGHSH, CDR2 LQKENI, per germline. The CDR3 contains 13 residues. This CDR3 is CASSLGVNTEAFF. The CDR3 DNA is TGTGCCAGCTCACTAGGGGTGAACACTGAAGCTTTCTTT.

The chain employs TRBV9 and TRBJ2-1; 10 nucleotides align to TRBD2. V shed 1 base, J shed 6 bases, and the junction held 7 bases outside the gene matches. This CDR3 region has 16 residues. Germline V gives CDR1 SGDLS, CDR2 YYNGEE. The CDR3 DNA reads as TGTGCCAGCAGCGTATACCTAGCGGGAGTTTTCAATGAGCAGTTCTTC. Translated: CASSVYLAGVFNEQFF.

The chain is built from TRBV5-6 and TRBJ2-7, with 9 bases aligning to TRBD1. Per germline, CDR1 SGHDT and CDR2 YYEEEE. V trimming: 2 bases; J trimming: 3 bases; junction bases outside the gene matches: 3. The CDR3 has 14 residues. CDR3 sequence: CASSFPGQGYEQYF. The CDR3 DNA sequence: TGTGCCAGCAGCTTTCCGGGACAGGGCTACGAGCAGTACTTC.

The chain carries TRBV5-4 and TRBJ1-2; tentative D call: TRBD1 (6 bases). Germline V gene sequence: CDR1 SGHNT, CDR2 YYREEE (reference sequence). The CDR3 is 14 residues long. Trimming removed 4 bases at V and 10 bases at J, with 20 bases between. DNA of the CDR3: TGTGCCAGCAGCCGGACAGTCCCTGGGGATGACTACACCTTC. This codes for CASSRTVPGDDYTF.

This sequence joins TRBV28 and TRBJ1-2, with TRBD1 as a possible D gene (5 bases). CDR3 length equals 15 residues. Per the germline V gene, CDR1 is MDHEN and CDR2 is SYDVKM. With 3 bases removed from V and 1 base from J, the gap between germline ends came to 12 bases. CDR3 nucleotide sequence: TGTGCCAGCAGTTTGGCTCCGCAGGGTAACTATGGCTACACCTTC. This gives the protein CASSLAPQGNYGYTF.

The chain combines TRBV19 with TRBJ1-2, with 7 bases identical to TRBD1. This CDR3 contains 14 residues. Germline trimming cut 6 bases from V and 6 bases from J; bases unmatched to any gene: 10. Germline CDR1 and CDR2: LNHDA and SQIVND (reference sequence). The CDR3 DNA follows: TGTGCCAGTAGCTTAGCGGACAGGCTCCATGGCTACACCTTC. Protein sequence: CASSLADRLHGYTF.

The rearrangement joins TRBV21-1 to TRBJ1-1. TRBV21-1 is marked as a pseudogene. The CDR3 runs 16 residues. In DNA form, the CDR3 reads TGTGCCAGCAGCCCCACAATCCGGGGGGCGCGGACTGAAGCTTTCTTT. Amino acid sequence: CASSPTIRGARTEAFF.

The chain joins TRBV19 to TRBJ1-5; D is uncertain. CDR1 is LNHDA, CDR2 SQIVND, per germline (reference sequence). The length of the CDR3 is 14 residues. V lost 6 bases to trimming and J lost 0 bases, with 9 bases between them. The CDR3 region is CASRHGYSNQPQHF. DNA for the CDR3: TGTGCCAGTAGGCACGGTTATAGCAATCAGCCCCAGCATTTT.

J is TRBJ2-1 and V is TRBV4-1, with 9 bases matching TRBD2. Germline values: CDR1 MGHRA, CDR2 YSYEKL. This CDR3 region has 15 residues. The V gene end was trimmed by 5 bases and the J gene end by 0 bases; junction bases not matched to a gene: 2. CDR3 amino acids: CASSFSGSSYNEQFF. The DNA for the CDR3 is TGCGCCAGCAGCTTTAGCGGGAGCTCCTACAATGAGCAGTTCTTC.